A selection of T cell receptor beta chains follows, all from one sample in a study of cytomegalovirus exposure and HLA in healthy donors. Libraries were prepared by immunoSEQ multiplex PCR; TCRdb keeps only in-frame clonotypes and omits some of them. The table has around 130,000 clones, 8.5% seen once. What was sequenced was PBMCs. The receptors were gathered from a man in his forties or fifties in good health and CMV-seronegative. The conserved cysteine and the conserved F or W are not part of the CDR3 here. Part of the rows lack a size; the others show once, few, many or a class for expanded clones.

TRBV5-1	TRBJ2-1	.	ASSPPRGGSDEQF
TRBV28	TRBJ2-7	few	AGSDRVNEQY
TRBV2	TRBJ2-5	.	ASSQGPQETQY
TRBV6-6	TRBJ2-3	.	ASRHQSGGVDKQY
TRBV6-6	TRBJ1-2	few	ASSPRRGTDRYT
TRBV5-1	TRBJ2-7	few	ASSLGGQENYEQY
TRBV27	TRBJ1-5	.	ASSPRSPRDQPQH
TRBV2	TRBJ2-5	.	ASSSLPGRMETQY
TRBV4-1	TRBJ1-2	.	ASSHTGGIGYGYT
TRBV10-1	TRBJ1-3	few	ASSESLKEYYSGNTIY
TRBV27	TRBJ2-7	.	ASSLTTGAYEQY
TRBV19	TRBJ1-1	few	ASSTPWESETEAF
TRBV6-6	TRBJ2-3	.	ASSGSGGTDTQY
TRBV7-9	TRBJ1-1	.	ASSLDSTEAF
TRBV7-9	TRBJ1-1	few	ASSLDGGKAEAF